The clone carrying this TCR beta chain was observed a handful of times. The sample comes from a study of blood T cell repertoires in COVID-19. Study at large: Whether acute or convalescent, the COVID-19 samples came from the United States, Italy and Spain.

Germline V gene lookup returns CDR1 LGHNA and CDR2 YSLEER. V lost 5 bases, J lost 1 base, and 5 bases stayed unmatched. This CDR3 comprises 16 residues. Measured with immunoSEQ multiplex PCR; TCRdb has only the in-frame clones, and not every one. The sample shows about 110,000 clones, around 81% of them seen only once. V is TRBV4-3 and J is TRBJ2-2; 9 bases fit TRBD2. Material: peripheral blood. The receptor comes from a woman between 65 and 79 years old with acute or convalescent COVID-19. CDR3 loop: CASSWGLAKNTGELFF. The CDR3 DNA reads TGCGCCAGCAGCTGGGGACTAGCTAAGAACACCGGGGAGCTGTTTTTT.